These 8 T cell receptor beta chains were sequenced from one sample in a study of OX40 agonist ivuxolimab in advanced cancers. Clones were read by immunoSEQ multiplex PCR, and TCRdb kept only the in-frame ones, dropping some. The sample holds under 80,000 clones, approximately 81% seen once. The sequencing used CD4+ or CD8+ T cells sorted from blood, collected in a trial of the OX40 agonist ivuxolimab. The receptors come from an adult with an advanced solid tumor such as melanoma, head and neck, liver or kidney cancer.

V and J are TRBV28 and TRBJ2-7, with D unclear. Germline CDR1 reads MDHEN; CDR2 reads SYDVKM. Trimming removed 8 bases from V and 1 base from J, with 6 bases in between. This CDR3 contains 11 residues. In nucleotides, the CDR3 is TGTGCCAGCGGGCCATCCTACGAGCAGTACTTC. This codes for CASGPSYEQYF.

The chain combines TRBV30 with TRBJ1-4; weak D call: TRBD1 (5 bases). Germline CDR1 GTSNPN, CDR2 SVGIG (reference sequence). The CDR3 consists of 11 residues. V was trimmed by 3 bases and J by 14 bases, leaving 13 bases between them. The CDR3: CAWSGYEGLFF. In DNA form, the CDR3 reads TGTGCCTGGAGCGGTTACGAGGGGCTGTTTTTT.

The J gene is TRBJ1-5, the V gene TRBV30; tentative D call: TRBD1 (6 bases). CDR1 GTSNPN and CDR2 SVGIG come from the germline V gene (reference sequence). CDR3 size: 15 residues. V was trimmed by 3 bases and J by 3 bases, leaving 15 bases between them. CDR3: CAWSPITGPNQPQHF. The CDR3 DNA is TGTGCCTGGAGCCCCATTACAGGGCCCAATCAGCCCCAGCATTTT.

This clone was seen once. This rearrangement joins TRBV30 to TRBJ2-2; 7 nucleotides line up with TRBD2. CDR1 is GTSNPN and CDR2 is SVGIG in the germline V gene (reference sequence). CDR3 size: 14 residues. The ends lost 8 bases at V and 7 bases at J; junction bases unmatched: 13. The CDR3 DNA is TGTGCCCGGGGCTCCGGGGAGGGCGGCGGGGAGCTGTTTTTT. Translation gives CARGSGEGGGELFF.

The rearrangement joins TRBV27 to TRBJ2-5; 13 positions agree with TRBD2. V was clipped by 3 bases and J by 1 base; unmatched bases: 2. Germline V gene lookup returns CDR1 MNHEY and CDR2 SMNVEV (reference sequence). This CDR3 is built from 16 residues. In DNA form, the CDR3 reads TGTGCCAGCAGTTTCCGGACTAGCGGGGGCCAAGAGACCCAGTACTTC. Translating it yields CASSFRTSGGQETQYF.

The rearrangement links TRBV19 to TRBJ1-1; D is unclear. The CDR3 length is 18 residues. The ends were cut back, 1 base at V and 0 bases at J, with 18 bases in the middle. CDR1 is LNHDA and CDR2 is SQIVND in the germline V gene (reference sequence). CDR3 sequence (DNA): TGTGCCAGTAGTATAGGAACTCGAGGGCAGCGCATGAACACTGAAGCTTTCTTT. Protein product: CASSIGTRGQRMNTEAFF. Full variable domain (remainder filled in from reference TRBV19 and TRBJ1-1): DGGITQSPKYLFRKEGQNVTLSCEQNLNHDAMYWYRQDPGQGLRLIYYSQIVNDFQKGDIAEGYSVSREKKESFPLTVTSAQKNPTAFYLCASSIGTRGQRMNTEAFFGQGTRLTVV.

J is TRBJ2-1 and V is TRBV7-3; 11 nucleotides match TRBD1. Germline loops: CDR1 SGHTA, CDR2 FQGTGA. Trimming removed 0 bases from V and 6 bases from J; junction bases left unmatched: 4. There are 16 residues in the CDR3. The CDR3 sequence: CASSLTPGQGVNEQFF. The DNA of the CDR3 is TGTGCCAGCAGCTTAACCCCGGGACAGGGGGTCAATGAGCAGTTCTTC.

The chain employs TRBV5-1 and TRBJ1-5; weak D call: TRBD1 (5 bases). The CDR3 has 14 amino acids. In germline, CDR1 is SGHRS, CDR2 YFSETQ. Trimming shortened V by 2 bases and J by 6 bases, and 12 bases separated the two germline ends. The CDR3 region is CASSFGTNSQPQHF. DNA for the CDR3: TGCGCCAGCAGCTTCGGGACCAATAGTCAGCCCCAGCATTTT.